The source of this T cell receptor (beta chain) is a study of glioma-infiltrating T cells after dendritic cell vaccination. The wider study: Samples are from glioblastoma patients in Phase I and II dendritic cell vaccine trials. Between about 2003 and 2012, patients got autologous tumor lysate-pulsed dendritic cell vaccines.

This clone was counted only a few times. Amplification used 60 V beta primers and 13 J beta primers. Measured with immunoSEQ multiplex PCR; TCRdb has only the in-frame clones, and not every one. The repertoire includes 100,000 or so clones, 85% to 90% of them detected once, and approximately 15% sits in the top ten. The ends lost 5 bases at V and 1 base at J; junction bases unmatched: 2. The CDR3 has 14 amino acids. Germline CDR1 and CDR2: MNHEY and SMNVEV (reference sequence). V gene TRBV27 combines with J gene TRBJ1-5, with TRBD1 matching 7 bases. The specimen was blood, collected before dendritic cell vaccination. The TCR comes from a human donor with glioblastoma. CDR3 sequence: CASSPGGSNQPQHF. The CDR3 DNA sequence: TGTGCCAGCAGTCCAGGGGGGAGCAATCAGCCCCAGCATTTT.